These 23 T cell receptor beta chains were sequenced from one sample in a study of blood T cell repertoires in COVID-19. Assay: immunoSEQ multiplex PCR; the TCRdb copy retains only in-frame clones and omits some. The sample holds over 200,000 clones, around 82% seen once. The sample comprised peripheral blood. Receptors originate from a middle-aged woman with acute or convalescent COVID-19.

This CDR3 reads CATSTRSSYNEQFF. CDR3 DNA sequence: TGTGCCACCAGTACGCGGAGCTCCTACAATGAGCAGTTCTTC. The chain uses TRBV24-1 and TRBJ2-1; no firm D call. CDR3 length: 14 amino acids. From germline, CDR1 is KGHDR and CDR2 SFDVKD. Trimming shortened V by 6 bases and J by 0 bases, and 8 bases separated the two germline ends.

This clone was picked up a small number of times. The chain links TRBV18 to TRBJ2-7; a weak D match, TRBD1 (6 bases). The germline V gene encodes CDR1 KGHSH and CDR2 LQKENI. This CDR3 is built from 15 residues. V lost 5 bases, J lost 4 bases, and 18 bases lay in between. The DNA for the CDR3 is TGTGCCAGCTCAAGAGCCACAGGGATGGAGTACGAGCAGTACTTC. This gives the protein CASSRATGMEYEQYF.

J is TRBJ1-1 and V is TRBV7-8; a possible D gene is TRBD1 (5 bases). Germline V gene data show CDR1 as SGHVS and CDR2 as FQNEAQ. The V end was cut by 5 bases, the J end by 0 bases, with 22 bases between. The CDR3 is 18 residues long. CDR3 in DNA: TGTGCCAGCAGCCCAGGCTACGGACATGGAAACATGAACACTGAAGCTTTCTTT. Residues: CASSPGYGHGNMNTEAFF.

J is TRBJ2-4 and V is TRBV19; TRBD2 agrees at 7 bases. The CDR3 is 14 amino acids. Germline CDR1 and CDR2: LNHDA and SQIVND (reference sequence). Losses at the gene ends were 1 base for V and 5 bases for J; bases not matched to a gene: 2. Here the CDR3 DNA reads TGTGCCAGTAGTATAGTCCTAGCGGAAAACATTCAGTACTTC. This encodes CASSIVLAENIQYF.

In DNA form, the CDR3 reads TGTGCCAGCTACGGACAGGGAGATTATGGCTACACCTTC. Its protein is CASYGQGDYGYTF. This chain connects TRBV6-5 to TRBJ1-2, with 8 bases aligning to TRBD1. The germline V gene encodes CDR1 MNHEY and CDR2 SVGAGI. With V trimmed by 8 bases and J by 5 bases, 7 bases remained unmatched. The CDR3 loop spans 13 amino acids.

The V call is TRBV24-1, the J call TRBJ2-1; perhaps TRBD1 as D (8 bases). This CDR3 comprises 16 residues. CDR1 and CDR2 (germline): KGHDR, SFDVKD. V was trimmed by 2 bases and J by 7 bases, leaving 17 bases between them. The CDR3 sequence: CATSDWEGQEGNEQFF. The CDR3 region has the DNA TGTGCCACCAGTGATTGGGAGGGACAGGAAGGGAATGAGCAGTTCTTC.

The V and J genes are TRBV10-2 and TRBJ2-5; no firm D call. The V end was cut by 6 bases, the J end by 3 bases, with 17 bases between. The CDR3 is 15 amino acids. CDR1 WSHSY and CDR2 SAAADI come from the germline V gene. CDR3 sequence reads: CASSSLTSYKETQYF. CDR3 in DNA: TGCGCCAGCAGCTCCTTAACTTCGTATAAAGAGACCCAGTACTTC.

This chain joins TRBV24-1 and TRBJ2-3; 7 nucleotides agree with TRBD2. The germline CDR1 and CDR2 sequences are KGHDR and SFDVKD. The V and J ends lost 3 bases and 0 bases, in that order; junction bases with no gene match: 8. The CDR3 has 17 amino acids. Written as DNA, the CDR3 is TGTGCCACCAGTGATGCCCGACTAGCAGCTAGCACAGATACGCAGTATTTT. Its translation is CATSDARLAASTDTQYF.

V usage is TRBV30 and J usage is TRBJ1-2; D possibly corresponds to TRBD1 (6 bases). This CDR3 spans 15 amino acids. The germline V and J ends were trimmed by 2 bases and 3 bases, with 16 bases remaining between them. Germline CDR1 is GTSNPN and CDR2 is SVGIG (reference sequence). The CDR3 DNA follows: TGTGCCTGGAGTACAACGGGGGGGCCAGACTATGGCTACACCTTC. Translating it yields CAWSTTGGPDYGYTF.

V is TRBV9 and J is TRBJ2-6; a weak D match, TRBD1 (5 bases). Germline loops: CDR1 SGDLS, CDR2 YYNGEE. The CDR3 extends over 15 amino acids. V was shortened by 3 bases and J by 4 bases, with 11 bases between the two germline ends. This CDR3 is CASSEGVSGANVLTF. For the CDR3, the DNA is TGTGCCAGCAGCGAAGGGGTCTCCGGGGCCAACGTCCTGACTTTC.

The chain employs TRBV7-9 and TRBJ2-7, with 13 bases matching TRBD2. CDR3 length: 16 residues. Trimming cost V 5 bases and J 3 bases; bases outside gene matches: 7. The germline V gene has CDR1 SEHNR and CDR2 FQNEAQ (reference sequence). The CDR3 DNA is TGTGCCAGCAGCCGCGTGGGACTAGCGGGGAACTACGAGCAGTACTTC. It encodes CASSRVGLAGNYEQYF.

This chain's CDR3 is CASGSRRGDLSDTQYF. CDR3 bases: TGTGCCAGCGGTTCAAGGCGGGGTGACCTCTCAGATACGCAGTATTTT. The V gene is TRBV5-5, the J gene TRBJ2-3; perhaps TRBD2 as D (6 bases). The CDR3 is 16 amino acids. In germline, CDR1 is SGHKS, CDR2 YYEKEE (reference sequence). Trimming cost V 7 bases and J 4 bases, with 22 bases left between them.

The chain recombines TRBV29-1 with TRBJ1-1, with D possibly TRBD1 on 6 matching bases. The germline V and J ends were trimmed by 5 bases and 7 bases, with 11 bases remaining between them. This CDR3 has 11 residues. Germline V lookup: CDR1 SQVTM, CDR2 ANQGSEA. The CDR3 sequence is CSVSTGYEAFF. As DNA, the CDR3 is TGCAGCGTTTCAACAGGGTATGAAGCTTTCTTT.

V usage is TRBV6-4 and J usage is TRBJ1-2; possibly TRBD1 for D (5 bases). This CDR3 spans 14 amino acids. V lost 6 bases and J 8 bases, leaving 19 bases between the germline ends. From germline, CDR1 is MRHNA and CDR2 SNTAGT. The CDR3 DNA reads TGTGCCAGCAGCCTCGGGGGTTCGGCAGGGGGCTACACCTTC. Its protein is CASSLGGSAGGYTF.

The CDR3 is CPSVGGLRSYEQYF. The CDR3 DNA reads TGCCCTTCTGTTGGGGGCCTTCGATCCTACGAGCAGTACTTC. The chain has TRBV29-1 and TRBJ2-7; the D gene is possibly TRBD1 (6 bases). CDR1 SQVTM and CDR2 ANQGSEA come from the germline V gene. This CDR3 has 14 amino acids.

This clone has just a few counts. The chain is built from TRBV7-9 and TRBJ2-7, with TRBD2 matching 11 bases. Germline loops: CDR1 SEHNR, CDR2 FQNEAQ (reference sequence). The CDR3 is made up of 15 amino acids. J was trimmed by 6 bases and V by 0 bases; bases with no gene match: 4. Here the CDR3 reads CASSLAVAGGPEQYF. The CDR3 nucleotides read TGTGCCAGCAGCTTAGCGGTAGCGGGAGGGCCCGAGCAGTACTTC.

This clone was detected only a few times. This rearrangement joins TRBV6-2 or TRBV6-3 to TRBJ2-7; D might be TRBD2 (6 bases). CDR1 is MNHEY and CDR2 is SVGEGT in the germline V gene. CDR3 size: 15 residues. V lost 2 bases and J 2 bases, leaving 13 bases between the germline ends. CDR3 coding DNA: TGTGCCAGCAGTTACCCGGCTAGCGTTGCCTACGAGCAGTACTTC. Its protein is CASSYPASVAYEQYF.

The gene calls are TRBV12-3 or TRBV12-4 and TRBJ2-3; unclear D gene. V lost 3 bases and J lost 7, with 8 bases in between. The CDR3 is made up of 12 amino acids. The CDR3 DNA reads as TGTGCCAGCAGTTTCGGTTTGAATACGCAGTATTTT. Translation gives CASSFGLNTQYF.

The rearrangement uses TRBV6-5 and TRBJ2-7; 10 nucleotides align to TRBD1. The V gene end was trimmed by 5 bases and the J gene end by 3 bases; junction bases not matched to a gene: 4. This CDR3 comprises 14 residues. Germline V gene lookup returns CDR1 MNHEY and CDR2 SVGAGI. CDR3 sequence: CASSRQGAIYEQYF. DNA for the CDR3: TGTGCCAGCAGTCGACAGGGGGCCATCTACGAGCAGTACTTC.

This chain connects TRBV9 to TRBJ1-3; 7 positions agree with TRBD1. Trimming cost V 3 bases and J 4 bases; bases outside gene matches: 4. There are 14 residues in the CDR3. Germline V gene sequence: CDR1 SGDLS, CDR2 YYNGEE. In DNA form, the CDR3 reads TGTGCCAGCAGCGCCGACAGGGCGGGAAACACCATATATTTT. This encodes CASSADRAGNTIYF. The full variable domain, rest sourced from reference TRBV9 and TRBJ1-3, is DSGVTQTPKHLITATGQRVTLRCSPRSGDLSVYWYQQSLDQGLQFLIQYYNGEERAKGNILERFSAQQFPDLHSELNLSSLELGDSALYFCASSADRAGNTIYFGEGSWLTVV.

V and J are TRBV5-6 and TRBJ2-3; TRBD1 agrees at 8 bases. After removal of 3 bases from V and 6 bases from J, the junction contained 12 bases not matched to a gene. Germline CDR1 reads SGHDT; CDR2 reads YYEEEE. The CDR3 is made up of 16 amino acids. The CDR3: CASSSTGTGVRDTQYF. CDR3 bases: TGTGCCAGCAGCTCCACCGGGACAGGCGTCCGGGATACGCAGTATTTT.

CDR3 sequence (DNA): TGTGCCAGCAGGGTAGACAGGGCGTCCTACGAGCAGTACTTC. Translating gives CASRVDRASYEQYF. This chain joins TRBV2 and TRBJ2-7, with TRBD1 identical over 7 bases. Losses at the gene ends were 6 bases for V and 1 base for J; bases not matched to a gene: 6. CDR1 and CDR2 (germline): SNHLY, FYNNEI. This CDR3 comprises 14 residues.

This clone came up once. The genes are TRBV6-5 and TRBJ2-7, with 7 bases lining up with TRBD2. The length of the CDR3 is 11 residues. Losses at the gene ends were 10 bases for V and 3 bases for J; bases not matched to a gene: 3. Germline values: CDR1 MNHEY, CDR2 SVGAGI. This CDR3 reads CATAGVYEQYF. The CDR3 nucleotides are TGTGCCACCGCGGGAGTCTACGAGCAGTACTTC.